This TCR beta chain stems from a study of T cell repertoires in cytomegalovirus infection. TCRdb analysed the reads with MiXCR anew, one entry per CDR3 protein. The repertoire includes 200,000 to 300,000 distinct CDR3 sequences, approximately 9.1% of them detected once, and more than 13% sits in the top ten. This clonotype was counted ten times or more. The CDR3 length is 16 residues. V was cut by 3 bases and J by 0 bases, with 11 bases left in between. In germline, CDR1 is KGHDR, CDR2 SFDVKD. Source material: PBMCs. The chain has TRBV24-1 and TRBJ2-1; no definite D call. The sequence was obtained from a human donor in good health (CMV status not recorded). Some clones in this sample may be carry-over from other donors' samples. CDR3 sequence: CATSDKEASSYNEQFF. CDR3 in DNA: TGTGCCACCAGTGATAAAGAGGCTAGCTCCTACAATGAGCAGTTCTTC.